Reported below is one TCR beta chain. Its antigen is still unknown. This CDR3 has 15 residues. Per germline, CDR1 LNHNV and CDR2 YYDKDF (reference sequence). This sample is part of a study of T cells expressing NK-cell markers. The wider study: Most of the eight sequenced donors were HCMV-seropositive; one was seronegative. Study results and limitations: Leadership of the CD3+CD56-NKG2C+ fraction also belonged to these clonotypes in several donors. The study found dominant NKG2C+ clonotypes at 1.0-7.0% of CD8+ T cells in six donors.

The authors made TCR beta cDNA libraries by 5'RACE template switching. This switching added a universal primer site and UMIs. TCRdb re-called the 5' RACE reads; every CDR3 protein appears as one record, without DNA. The sample table sets out some 150,000 distinct CDR3 sequences. Sample: blood T cells: a sorted CD56 or NKG2C T cell subset, CD4+ or CD8+ T cells, or bulk PBMC T cells (not recorded which). J is TRBJ2-7 and V is TRBV15. This clonotype was sampled from a young man in good health. The CDR3 reads CATSRERRSSYEQYF.